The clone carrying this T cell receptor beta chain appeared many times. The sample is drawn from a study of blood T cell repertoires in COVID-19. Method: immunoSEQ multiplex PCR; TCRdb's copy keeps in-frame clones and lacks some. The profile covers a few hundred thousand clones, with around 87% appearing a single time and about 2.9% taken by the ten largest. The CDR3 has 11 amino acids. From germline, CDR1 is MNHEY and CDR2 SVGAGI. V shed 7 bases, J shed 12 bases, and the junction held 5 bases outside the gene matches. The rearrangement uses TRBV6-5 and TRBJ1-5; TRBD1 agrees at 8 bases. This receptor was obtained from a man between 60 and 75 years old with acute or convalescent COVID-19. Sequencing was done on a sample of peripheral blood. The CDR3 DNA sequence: TGTGCCAGCACTATGGGACAGGTCCAGCATTTT. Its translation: CASTMGQVQHF.